This T cell receptor (beta chain) was retrieved from a study of control samples from healthy donors and cancer patients. Assay used: immunoSEQ multiplex PCR; TCRdb lists only in-frame clones, some missing. The sample has tens of thousands of clones; 70% to 85% are singletons. The V gene's germline CDR1 is LNHDA and CDR2 SQIVND (reference sequence). The CDR3 extends over 17 amino acids. V was shortened by 3 bases and J by 0 bases, with 12 bases between the two germline ends. The chain links TRBV19 to TRBJ1-6; D is possibly TRBD1 (6 bases). Material: PBMCs. The sequence was obtained from a man aged 60 to 75 with head and neck cancer. DNA of the CDR3: TGTGCCAGTAGTATGGACAGCCCGAGCTCCTATAATTCACCCCTCCACTTT. This translates into CASSMDSPSSYNSPLHF.